This T cell receptor beta chain was captured by sequencing in a study of post-analysis software for immune sequencing data. About the study: Relapsing-remitting, secondary progressive and progressive-relapsing multiple sclerosis were all included among the disease courses. General study points: Patients had higher frequencies than controls of roughly 5 TRBV segments, including TRBV5-6, TRBV5-1 and TRBV20-1. Among multiple sclerosis patients, normalized Chao1 diversity was significantly below that of controls. Strong co-clustering by F measure linked samples that shared a preparation batch.

Included in the TCR beta cDNA libraries were unique molecular identifiers. A few hundred thousand cDNA molecules came from roughly 1 to 10 million T cells. TCRdb reanalysed the PCR reads using MiXCR and keeps one entry per CDR3 protein. The table includes roughly 650,000 distinct CDR3 sequences, roughly three fifths detected once. V was shortened by 6 bases and J by 2 bases, with 11 bases between the two germline ends. This CDR3 has 12 amino acids. Germline V gives CDR1 GTSNPN, CDR2 SVGIG (reference sequence). A remark on this clonotype: Its cognate antigen is unknown.

Source material: blood. This clonotype originated in a girl aged 2 to 10 with multiple sclerosis. The J gene is TRBJ2-7, the V gene TRBV30; D not certain. CDR3 region: CACGRDPYEQYF. CDR3 coding DNA: TGTGCCTGTGGACGCGATCCCTACGAGCAGTACTTC.